This passage covers 17 T cell receptor beta chains from one sample sequenced in a study of PD-1 blockade in classical Hodgkin lymphoma. Profiled with immunoSEQ multiplex PCR; TCRdb holds only in-frame clones, not every one. The sample holds around 20,000 clones; 70% to 75% are singletons and the top ten take 15% to 20%. Time point defined: cycle 4 day 1 (C4D1), after less than 7 weeks of nivolumab. In every patient, relapse followed autologous stem cell transplantation, while exposure to brentuximab vedotin differed. Sample: peripheral blood mononuclear cells (PBMCs), taken before the fourth cycle of nivolumab. These receptors came from a human donor with classical Hodgkin lymphoma.

This sequence joins TRBV9 and TRBJ1-2; 7 bases map to TRBD1. The germline CDR1 and CDR2 sequences are SGDLS and YYNGEE. J was trimmed by 0 bases and V by 5 bases; bases with no gene match: 7. The CDR3 length is 15 residues. DNA of the CDR3: TGTGCCAGCAGTGATCGGGACAGCCCTAACTATGGCTACACCTTC. This gives the protein CASSDRDSPNYGYTF. Drawing the rest from reference TRBV9 and TRBJ1-2, the complete variable domain is DSGVTQTPKHLITATGQRVTLRCSPRSGDLSVYWYQQSLDQGLQFLIQYYNGEERAKGNILERFSAQQFPDLHSELNLSSLELGDSALYFCASSDRDSPNYGYTFGSGTRLTVV.

V gene TRBV6-5 combines with J gene TRBJ2-2; D possibly uses TRBD1 or TRBD2 (6 bases each). This CDR3 region has 16 residues. CDR1 and CDR2 (germline): MNHEY, SVGAGI. V lost 0 bases, J lost 5 bases, and 13 bases lay in between. Written as DNA, the CDR3 is TGTGCCAGCAGTTACTCATTTCAAGGGGGGACCGGGGAGCTGTTTTTT. Residues: CASSYSFQGGTGELFF.

This clone was detected once. The chain uses TRBV4-3 and TRBJ2-6; weak D call: TRBD2 (7 bases). The CDR3 sequence is 19 residues long. CDR1 is LGHNA, CDR2 YSLEER, per germline. V lost 1 base and J lost 2, with 18 bases in between. The CDR3 DNA reads TGCGCCAGCAGCCAAGTCGTGGGGGAGGGGGGCGCTGGGGCCAACGTCCTGACTTTC. Protein: CASSQVVGEGGAGANVLTF.

The chain combines TRBV4-1 with TRBJ2-2; 9 positions match TRBD1. The V gene end was trimmed by 3 bases and the J gene end by 4 bases; junction bases not matched to a gene: 6. The CDR3 length is 16 residues. Germline CDR1 and CDR2: MGHRA and YSYEKL. The CDR3 protein is CASSQDRGGSTGELFF. CDR3 DNA: TGCGCCAGCAGCCAGGACAGGGGAGGGAGCACCGGGGAGCTGTTTTTT.

The chain is built from TRBV4-1 and TRBJ2-2, with 7 bases fitting TRBD2. CDR1 and CDR2 (germline): MGHRA, YSYEKL. The CDR3 sequence is 17 residues long. Unmatched junction bases numbered 11, after V lost 3 bases and J lost 4 bases. CDR3 DNA sequence: TGCGCCAGCAGCCACCACGTCGGGGGGATGATCACCGGGGAGCTGTTTTTT. Translation: CASSHHVGGMITGELFF.

This chain links TRBV19 with TRBJ2-1; D uncertain. CDR1 is LNHDA and CDR2 is SQIVND in the germline V gene (reference sequence). The CDR3 runs 15 residues. V was trimmed by 3 bases and J by 3 bases, leaving 12 bases between them. The CDR3 DNA is TGTGCCAGTAGTATTGTCTTATACGACTACAATGAGCAGTTCTTC. Translation: CASSIVLYDYNEQFF. The whole variable domain, remainder taken from reference TRBV19 and TRBJ2-1, is DGGITQSPKYLFRKEGQNVTLSCEQNLNHDAMYWYRQDPGQGLRLIYYSQIVNDFQKGDIAEGYSVSREKKESFPLTVTSAQKNPTAFYLCASSIVLYDYNEQFFGPGTRLTVL.

The genes are TRBV6-1 and TRBJ1-2; no firm D call. Trimming removed 1 base from V and 4 bases from J, with 10 bases in between. Looked up from germline, CDR1 is MNHNS and CDR2 is SASEGT. CDR3 length: 14 amino acids. CDR3 sequence: CASSEEGRTYGYTF. The CDR3 DNA reads TGTGCCAGCAGTGAAGAGGGCAGGACCTATGGCTACACCTTC.

The rearrangement joins TRBV9 to TRBJ2-3, with TRBD2 matching over 10 bases. V lost 5 bases and J lost 0; bases outside the gene matches: 0. Germline CDR1 is SGDLS and CDR2 is YYNGEE. CDR3 size: 14 residues. The CDR3 loop is CASSSGRSTDTQYF. The CDR3 nucleotides read TGTGCCAGCAGTAGCGGGAGGAGCACAGATACGCAGTATTTT.

CDR3 DNA sequence: TGCGCCAGCAGCTTGTGGCCAAGCGGAGGACAAGAGACCCAGTACTTC. This gives the protein CASSLWPSGGQETQYF. The chain carries TRBV5-1 and TRBJ2-5, with D possibly being TRBD2 (5 bases). This CDR3 is 16 amino acids long. From germline, CDR1 is SGHRS and CDR2 YFSETQ. Trimming took 1 base from V and 2 from J, leaving 15 bases between them.

This clone was counted only a few times. The chain recombines TRBV20-1 with TRBJ1-1; unclear D gene. Between the trimmed V and J ends, which lost 5 bases and 7 bases, there was a span of 11 bases. Germline CDR1 reads DFQATT; CDR2 reads SNEGSKA (reference sequence). CDR3 length equals 11 residues. CDR3 amino acids: CSAVRYGEAFF. CDR3 bases: TGCAGTGCTGTTCGGTACGGTGAAGCTTTCTTT.

The V call is TRBV19, the J call TRBJ2-5; 7 bases align to TRBD2. The length of the CDR3 is 14 residues. The germline gives CDR1 LNHDA, CDR2 SQIVND (reference sequence). V lost 5 bases, J lost 5 bases, and 8 bases stayed unmatched. CDR3 DNA sequence: TGTGCCAGTAGTTCCTTGGCGGGAGCGGAGACCCAGTACTTC. Translation gives CASSSLAGAETQYF. Looking up the rest from reference TRBV19 and TRBJ2-5 gives the full variable domain: DGGITQSPKYLFRKEGQNVTLSCEQNLNHDAMYWYRQDPGQGLRLIYYSQIVNDFQKGDIAEGYSVSREKKESFPLTVTSAQKNPTAFYLCASSSLAGAETQYFGPGTRLLVL.

CDR3 amino acids: CASRRGTGLADTQYF. The CDR3, as DNA: TGCGCCAGCAGACGCGGGACAGGGTTGGCAGATACGCAGTATTTT. The chain combines TRBV5-1 with TRBJ2-3, with 9 bases matching TRBD1. The CDR3 totals 15 residues. The J segment lost 4 bases and the V segment lost 5 bases, leaving 8 bases of the junction unmatched. Germline CDR1 and CDR2: SGHRS and YFSETQ.

The chain carries TRBV2 and TRBJ2-7; no clear D gene. Germline V CDR1 and CDR2: SNHLY, FYNNEI. This CDR3 region has 13 residues. V was clipped by 7 bases and J by 2 bases, with 12 bases between them. The chain's CDR3 is CASITDQAYEQYF. The CDR3 DNA reads as TGTGCCAGCATCACGGATCAAGCCTACGAGCAGTACTTC.

The chain has TRBV11-2 and TRBJ1-3, with D tentatively TRBD1 (5 bases). Trimming removed 0 bases from V and 0 bases from J, with 6 bases in between. CDR3 length: 15 amino acids. Germline-derived CDR1 and CDR2 are SGHAT and FQNNGV. CDR3 DNA sequence: TGTGCCAGCAGCTTAGACAGGGTCTCTGGAAACACCATATATTTT. Translating gives CASSLDRVSGNTIYF.

The chain uses TRBV28 and TRBJ1-2; 7 nucleotides line up with TRBD1. V dropped 7 bases and J dropped 2; count of bases not matched to a gene: 10. This CDR3 contains 15 residues. Germline V gene data show CDR1 as MDHEN and CDR2 as SYDVKM. CDR3 amino acids: CASTRGDRANYGYTF. DNA for the CDR3: TGTGCCAGCACTAGAGGAGACAGGGCAAACTATGGCTACACCTTC.

The chain uses TRBV6-6 and TRBJ1-1, with D uncertain. V was pared by 4 bases and J by 11 bases, with 14 bases between. Per the germline V gene, CDR1 is MNHNY and CDR2 is SVGAGI (reference sequence). This CDR3 spans 12 amino acids. The CDR3 reads CASSSGLDPAFF. For the CDR3, the DNA is TGTGCCAGCAGTTCCGGACTAGACCCGGCTTTCTTT.

V and J are TRBV2 and TRBJ2-1; maybe TRBD1 (6 bases). V was pared by 1 base and J by 13 bases, with 11 bases between. In germline, CDR1 is SNHLY, CDR2 FYNNEI. The CDR3 is 12 residues long. The CDR3 reads CASSEGRGNQFF. The CDR3 DNA sequence: TGTGCCAGCAGTGAAGGTAGGGGGAATCAGTTCTTC.